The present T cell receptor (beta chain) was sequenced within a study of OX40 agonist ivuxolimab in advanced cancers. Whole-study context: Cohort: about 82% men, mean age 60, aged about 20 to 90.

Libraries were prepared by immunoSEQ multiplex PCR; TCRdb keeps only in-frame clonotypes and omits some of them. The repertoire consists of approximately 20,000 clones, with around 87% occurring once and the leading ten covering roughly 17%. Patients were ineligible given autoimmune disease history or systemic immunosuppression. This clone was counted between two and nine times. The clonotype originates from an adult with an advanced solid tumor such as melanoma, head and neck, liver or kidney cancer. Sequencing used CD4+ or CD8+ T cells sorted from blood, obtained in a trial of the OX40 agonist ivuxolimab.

The DNA of the CDR3 is TGTGCCTGGGGCCTGGGACAGGGAGGGACTGAAGCTTTCTTT. As protein: CAWGLGQGGTEAFF. This rearrangement joins TRBV30 to TRBJ1-1, with TRBD1 identical over 9 bases. Germline V gene sequence: CDR1 GTSNPN, CDR2 SVGIG (reference sequence). The CDR3 contains 14 residues. The J segment lost 5 bases and the V segment lost 5 bases, leaving 9 bases of the junction unmatched.